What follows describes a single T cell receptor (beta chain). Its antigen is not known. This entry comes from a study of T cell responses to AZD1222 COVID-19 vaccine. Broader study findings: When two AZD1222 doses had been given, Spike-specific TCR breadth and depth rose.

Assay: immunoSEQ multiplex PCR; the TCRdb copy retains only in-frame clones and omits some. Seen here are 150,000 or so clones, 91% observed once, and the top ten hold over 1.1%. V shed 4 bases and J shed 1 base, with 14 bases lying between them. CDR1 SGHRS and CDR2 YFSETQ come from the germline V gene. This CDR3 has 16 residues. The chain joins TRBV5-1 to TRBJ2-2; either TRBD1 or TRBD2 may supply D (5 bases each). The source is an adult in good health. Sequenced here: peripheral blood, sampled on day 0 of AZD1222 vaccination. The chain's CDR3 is CASSPGWDGNTGELFF. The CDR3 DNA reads TGCGCCAGCAGCCCCGGATGGGACGGGAACACCGGGGAGCTGTTTTTT.